Listed below are T cell receptor beta chains from one sample, sequenced in a study of blood T cells in healthy people across ages. TCRdb independently ran MiXCR on the 5' RACE reads; one entry per CDR3 protein. This table has 1,800,000 or so distinct CDR3 sequences, roughly 43% appearing once. Sequences were obtained from blood. These receptors all stem from a human donor in good health. Each CDR3 is given with its conserved first and last residue. A D gene is named only where the DNA matches it firmly. Clone size is not always given. Where it is, it says once, few, many or a class for expanded clones.

v_call	j_call	d_call	clone_size	cdr3_aa	cdr3_nt
TRBV20-1	TRBJ1-2	TRBD1	few	CSAGRGRDGYTF	TGCAGTGCTGGTAGGGGGCGAGATGGCTACACCTTC
TRBV20-1	TRBJ2-3	TRBD2	-	CSARDRGLAGVDTQYF	TGCAGTGCTAGAGACCGCGGACTAGCGGGGGTTGATACGCAGTATTTT
TRBV20-1	TRBJ2-3	-	few	CSAPPGASTDTQYF	TGCAGTGCCCCCCCCGGGGCTAGCACAGATACGCAGTATTTT
TRBV7-6	TRBJ1-1	-	-	CASSLNRGSHRMNTEAFF	TGTGCCAGCAGCTTAAATCGCGGGTCTCATCGTATGAACACTGAAGCTTTCTTT
TRBV5-6	TRBJ2-1	-	-	CASSIGLLEQFF	TGTGCCAGCAGCATTGGTCTCCTTGAGCAGTTCTTC
TRBV6-2/TRBV6-3	TRBJ2-5	-	few	CASSSAETQYF	TGTGCCAGCAGTTCAGCGGAGACCCAGTACTTC
TRBV30	TRBJ1-5	-	-	CAWSSTEDQPQHF	TGTGCCTGGAGTTCAACGGAGGACCAGCCCCAGCATTTT
TRBV7-2	TRBJ1-1	-	-	CASSLVSGINTEAFF	TGTGCCAGCAGCTTAGTTTCTGGGATAAACACTGAAGCTTTCTTT
TRBV7-2	TRBJ2-1	TRBD2	-	CASSFVLAGVPPIEQFF	TGTGCCAGCAGCTTTGTTCTAGCGGGGGTGCCACCTATTGAGCAGTTCTTC
TRBV6-5	TRBJ2-7	TRBD2	-	CASSGLAGGPYEQYF	TGTGCCAGCTCCGGACTAGCGGGGGGGCCTTACGAGCAGTACTTC
TRBV9	TRBJ1-6	-	-	CASSERTLSNSPLHF	TGTGCCAGCAGCGAACGGACATTATCGAATTCACCCCTCCACTTT
TRBV7-2	TRBJ2-7	TRBD2	many	CASSSTSGGAGEQYF	TGTGCCAGCAGCTCGACTAGCGGGGGGGCAGGTGAGCAGTACTTC
TRBV7-2	TRBJ1-4	TRBD1	-	CASSLDQGAAEKLFF	TGTGCCAGCAGCTTAGATCAGGGGGCGGCTGAAAAACTGTTTTTT
TRBV6-2/TRBV6-3	TRBJ2-7	-	-	CASSYSSRIVVYEQYF	TGTGCCAGCAGTTACTCGAGCAGGATTGTCGTTTACGAGCAGTACTTC
TRBV29-1	TRBJ1-1	-	few	CTYGVNTEAFF	TGCACCTACGGGGTGAACACTGAAGCTTTCTTT
TRBV7-3	TRBJ1-1	TRBD1	-	CASSSGQGLNTEAFF	TGTGCCAGCAGCTCGGGACAGGGGTTGAACACTGAAGCTTTCTTT
TRBV4-3	TRBJ2-1	-	-	CASSQDSTGHYNEQFF	TGCGCCAGCAGCCAAGATAGCACAGGGCACTACAATGAGCAGTTCTTC
TRBV12-3/TRBV12-4	TRBJ2-5	TRBD1	-	CASRRRGQGTQYF	TGTGCCAGCAGACGCAGGGGGCAGGGGACCCAGTACTTC
TRBV7-2	TRBJ1-2	-	once	CASSDPGPWRGYTF	TGTGCCAGCAGCGATCCGGGCCCGTGGCGTGGCTACACCTTC
TRBV29-1	TRBJ2-7	TRBD1	-	CSVSTGGADREQYF	TGCAGCGTTTCAACAGGGGGCGCCGATCGCGAGCAGTACTTC
TRBV20-1	TRBJ1-2	-	few	CSAEKRQHYGYTF	TGCAGTGCTGAAAAAAGACAGCACTATGGCTACACCTTC
TRBV7-2	TRBJ2-5	-	-	CASRGASQETQYF	TGTGCCAGCAGAGGGGCCTCTCAAGAGACCCAGTACTTC
TRBV7-2	TRBJ2-3	-	-	CASSSRAVTDTQYF	TGTGCCAGCAGCTCCCGGGCGGTCACAGATACGCAGTATTTT
TRBV6-5	TRBJ2-3	-	-	CASSNPLAGKTDTQYF	TGTGCCAGCAGCAACCCCTTGGCGGGGAAAACAGATACGCAGTATTTT
TRBV11-2	TRBJ2-3	-	few	CASSPGGSGTDTQYF	TGTGCCAGCAGCCCAGGAGGTAGCGGCACAGATACGCAGTATTTT
TRBV27	TRBJ1-2	TRBD1	-	CASSFSPGQGLYGYTF	TGTGCCAGCAGTTTTTCTCCGGGACAGGGTCTGTATGGCTACACCTTC
TRBV20-1	TRBJ2-1	TRBD1	many	CSARDGDRGDYNEQFF	TGCAGTGCTAGAGATGGAGACAGGGGTGACTACAATGAGCAGTTCTTC
TRBV20-1	TRBJ2-7	-	-	CSARDTSRDGEQYF	TGCAGTGCTAGAGACACGAGCAGGGATGGCGAGCAGTACTTC
TRBV4-2	TRBJ2-3	-	few	CASSQVGGFGTDTQYF	TGTGCCAGCAGCCAAGTAGGGGGATTTGGCACAGATACGCAGTATTTT
TRBV29-1	TRBJ1-2	TRBD1	-	CSVGGDWGQGSSGYTF	TGCAGCGTTGGAGGGGATTGGGGACAGGGTTCGTCCGGCTACACCTTC
TRBV6-6	TRBJ2-5	-	few	CASSPRSSEQYF	TGTGCCAGCAGTCCCCGATCGAGTGAGCAGTACTTC
TRBV11-2	TRBJ2-3	TRBD2	few	CASSSRTRGDTQYF	TGTGCCAGCAGCTCGCGGACTAGAGGAGATACGCAGTATTTT
TRBV4-3	TRBJ1-5	TRBD1	-	CASSQETGGQPQHF	TGCGCCAGCAGCCAAGAAACAGGGGGTCAGCCCCAGCATTTT
TRBV29-1	TRBJ2-5	-	-	CRGGYGQYF	TGCAGGGGGGGTTACGGGCAGTACTTC
TRBV7-8	TRBJ2-5	-	once	CAGSRSWRQETQYF	TGTGCCGGCAGCCGAAGTTGGCGCCAAGAGACCCAGTACTTC
TRBV11-2	TRBJ1-2	-	-	CASSRSAGAANYGYTF	TGTGCCAGCAGCCGGTCGGCCGGGGCCGCTAACTATGGCTACACCTTC